This TCR beta chain was identified during a study of control samples from healthy donors and cancer patients (dated by TCRdb to 2018 to 2021). The method was the immunoSEQ multiplex PCR assay. TCRdb took over this immuneACCESS table, retaining in-frame rearrangements with V and J assigned. Such tables are incomplete; in checked studies, under half of the missing clones stem from an unresolved V gene, and the remainder is unexplained. The sample table lists 70,000 to 90,000 clones, 94% of them with a count of one. Of the sample, roughly 6.2% falls within the top ten clones. V and J lose 0 bases and 0 bases, and a span of 8 bases separates them. The germline V gene supplies CDR1 SGHDN and CDR2 FVKESK. Including cysteine and phenylalanine, the CDR3 has 16 amino acids. CDR3 DNA is the only sequence kept; it has 48 bases, read in frame from the first base. For this clone: Its antigen specificity is not known. The record has no base qualities; no much larger clone is one base away.

Sequencing input: blood. The V and J genes are TRBV14 and TRBJ1-4; the D gene is unclear. This receptor was obtained from a woman aged 40 to 50 in good health. The encoded CDR3 is CASSQDFGATNEKLFF. The DNA is as follows: TGTGCCAGCAGCCAAGATTTCGGGGCAACTAATGAAAAACTGTTTTTT.